A single sample gave rise to the 21 T cell receptor beta chains below, sequenced in a study of cytotoxic CD8 clonotypes in ibrutinib-treated CLL. TCRdb's table, derived via immunoSEQ multiplex PCR, lists solely in-frame clones and lacks some. The sample includes hundreds of thousands of clones, roughly 70% of them seen just once. Here the sequenced sample was PBMCs, taken after 36 months of ibrutinib treatment. The receptors stem from a human donor with chronic lymphocytic leukemia.

CDR3 amino acids: CASSYDMGRDNEQFF. The DNA for the CDR3 is TGTGCCAGCAGCTACGACATGGGCCGCGACAATGAGCAGTTCTTC. V usage is TRBV7-2 and J usage is TRBJ2-1; D gene unclear. The germline V and J ends were trimmed by 4 bases and 5 bases, with 15 bases remaining between them. The CDR3 consists of 15 residues. Germline CDR1 and CDR2: SGHTA and FQGNSA. Together with reference TRBV7-2 and TRBJ2-1, the CDR3 gives the full variable domain: GAGVSQSPSNKVTEKGKDVELRCDPISGHTALYWYRQSLGQGLEFLIYFQGNSAPDKSGLPSDRFSAERTGGSVSTLTIQRTQQEDSAVYLCASSYDMGRDNEQFFGPGTRLTVL.

This clone was seen only a few times. This chain connects TRBV14 to TRBJ1-3; D gene ambiguous. Per the germline V gene, CDR1 is SGHDN and CDR2 is FVKESK. The CDR3 has 16 residues. V lost 1 base and J lost 2, with 12 bases in between. CDR3 bases: TGTGCCAGCAGCCAAGTCGGGAGCAGAGCTGGAAACACCATATATTTT. This translates into CASSQVGSRAGNTIYF.

The chain recombines TRBV7-9 with TRBJ2-7; D is undetermined. The CDR3 covers 12 residues. Germline V gene data show CDR1 as SEHNR and CDR2 as FQNEAQ (reference sequence). Trimming removed 5 bases at V and 7 bases at J, with 12 bases between. The CDR3 protein is CASSQTMGEQYF. The DNA for the CDR3 is TGTGCCAGCAGCCAGACCATGGGGGAGCAGTACTTC.

This sequence joins TRBV10-2 and TRBJ2-7, with D tentatively TRBD1 (6 bases). The CDR3 consists of 12 residues. Between the trimmed V and J ends, which lost 6 bases and 7 bases, there was a span of 13 bases. Germline assignment: CDR1 WSHSY and CDR2 SAAADI. For the CDR3, the DNA is TGCGCCAGCAGATGGACAGAGGGGGAGCAGTACTTC. This encodes CASRWTEGEQYF.

This clone occurred a few times. The chain uses TRBV7-2 and TRBJ1-2, with D uncertain. Germline lookup yields CDR1 SGHTA and CDR2 FQGNSA. The CDR3 runs 15 residues. The germline V and J ends were trimmed by 5 bases and 8 bases, with 21 bases remaining between them. The CDR3 is CASSPPSPLPAGYTF. CDR3 sequence (DNA): TGTGCCAGCAGCCCTCCCTCCCCGCTCCCGGCGGGCTACACCTTC.

The genes are TRBV28 and TRBJ1-3; possible D gene TRBD1, 6 bases. With 3 bases removed from V and 0 bases from J, the gap between germline ends came to 15 bases. The CDR3 sequence is 17 residues long. Germline V gene sequence: CDR1 MDHEN, CDR2 SYDVKM. CDR3 sequence: CASSFFRDTSSGNTIYF. The CDR3 DNA reads as TGTGCCAGCAGTTTTTTTAGGGACACGAGCTCTGGAAACACCATATATTTT.

The chain links TRBV2 to TRBJ2-7, with 8 bases fitting TRBD2. J lost 1 base, V lost 7 bases, and 9 bases had no gene match. The CDR3 loop spans 15 amino acids. Per the germline V gene, CDR1 is SNHLY and CDR2 is FYNNEI. DNA for the CDR3: TGTGCCAGCACCCCTCAGCGGGGGTTTTCCTACGAGCAGTACTTC. Translated, it gives CASTPQRGFSYEQYF.

J is TRBJ1-2 and V is TRBV27; no reliable D call. The germline CDR1 and CDR2 sequences are MNHEY and SMNVEV (reference sequence). The V end lost 6 bases, the J end lost 9 bases, and 20 bases lay between the germline ends. The CDR3 has 14 amino acids. CDR3 region: CASSPPYTPGSYTF. For the CDR3, the DNA is TGTGCCAGCAGCCCGCCTTACACCCCCGGGAGCTACACCTTC.

The rearrangement joins TRBV10-3 to TRBJ1-1; possibly TRBD1 for D (6 bases). V lost 6 bases, J lost 8 bases, and 10 bases lay in between. CDR3 length: 11 amino acids. Germline V gene lookup returns CDR1 ENHRY and CDR2 SYGVKD. The CDR3 sequence is CAIREQGEAFF. The DNA of the CDR3 is TGTGCCATCAGAGAGCAGGGGGAAGCTTTCTTT.

The CDR3 nucleotides are TGTGCCAGCAGTGGGGACAGTACAGATACGCAGTATTTT. It translates to CASSGDSTDTQYF. This chain joins TRBV2 and TRBJ2-3; 7 nucleotides agree with TRBD1. V dropped 4 bases and J dropped 3; count of bases not matched to a gene: 1. CDR1 and CDR2 from the germline V gene are SNHLY and FYNNEI. CDR3 length: 13 amino acids.

This clone was found a few times. V and J are TRBV2 and TRBJ1-5; 8 bases line up with TRBD1. Germline V gene lookup returns CDR1 SNHLY and CDR2 FYNNEI. After removal of 2 bases from V and 3 bases from J, the junction contained 3 bases not matched to a gene. The CDR3 contains 15 residues. The DNA of the CDR3 is TGTGCCAGCAGTGAAAACAGGGGGAACAATCAGCCCCAGCATTTT. Translated, it gives CASSENRGNNQPQHF.

This sequence joins TRBV18 and TRBJ1-5; 9 bases align to TRBD1. The CDR3 loop spans 17 amino acids. Germline V gene lookup returns CDR1 KGHSH and CDR2 LQKENI. After removal of 6 bases from V and 3 bases from J, the junction contained 12 bases not matched to a gene. The CDR3 nucleotides are TGTGCCAGCTCGCAGACCGGGACAGGGCTTGTCAATCAGCCCCAGCATTTT. Its translation is CASSQTGTGLVNQPQHF. Together with reference TRBV18 and TRBJ1-5, the CDR3 gives the full variable domain: NAGVMQNPRHLVRRRGQEARLRCSPMKGHSHVYWYRQLPEEGLKFMVYLQKENIIDESGMPKERFSAEFPKEGPSILRIQQVVRGDSAAYFCASSQTGTGLVNQPQHFGDGTRLSIL.

The CDR3: CASSLRGHIYEQYF. In nucleotides, the CDR3 is TGTGCCAGCAGTTTACGGGGTCACATCTACGAGCAGTACTTC. This chain connects TRBV27 to TRBJ2-7; the D gene is possibly TRBD2 (5 bases). Looked up from germline, CDR1 is MNHEY and CDR2 is SMNVEV (reference sequence). Trimming took 2 bases from V and 3 from J, leaving 11 bases between them. The CDR3 has 14 amino acids.

This clone came up a few times. The chain has TRBV2 and TRBJ1-1, with D perhaps matching TRBD1 (6 bases). Germline lookup yields CDR1 SNHLY and CDR2 FYNNEI. The CDR3 runs 13 residues. Trimming pared 6 bases from V and 1 base from J, leaving 9 bases between. The CDR3 region has the DNA TGTGCCAGCAGCCTGACAGGGAACACTGAAGCTTTCTTT. Translation gives CASSLTGNTEAFF.

The rearrangement uses TRBV19 and TRBJ1-2; D is perhaps TRBD1 (6 bases). CDR3 size: 17 residues. The V end lost 4 bases, the J end lost 1 base, and 19 bases lay between the germline ends. Germline values: CDR1 LNHDA, CDR2 SQIVND (reference sequence). The CDR3 loop reads CASSKPGEGIRNYGYTF. The CDR3 DNA sequence: TGTGCCAGTAGTAAACCAGGGGAGGGGATCCGTAACTATGGCTACACCTTC.

The rearrangement joins TRBV5-1 to TRBJ2-5; no reliable D call. CDR1 and CDR2 (germline): SGHRS, YFSETQ. Trimming cost V 1 base and J 2 bases, with 6 bases left between them. The CDR3 has 13 residues. The CDR3 coding sequence is TGCGCCAGCAGCTTGAACGTACAAGAGACCCAGTACTTC. It is translated as CASSLNVQETQYF.

Worth noting for this clone: The sample contains more than one DNA sequence encoding this CDR3. The chain has TRBV5-1 and TRBJ2-5; 12 nucleotides match TRBD2. In germline, CDR1 is SGHRS, CDR2 YFSETQ. V lost 0 bases to trimming and J lost 2 bases; unmatched junction nucleotides: 2. CDR3 size: 16 residues. The CDR3 sequence is CASSLGLAGGQETQYF. In DNA form, the CDR3 reads TGCGCCAGCAGCTTGGGGCTAGCGGGAGGGCAAGAGACCCAGTACTTC.

The chain carries TRBV7-9 and TRBJ1-2; D remains unclear. Trimming took off 1 base at V and 4 bases at J, with 13 bases between the two ends. Germline V lookup: CDR1 SEHNR, CDR2 FQNEAQ (reference sequence). The CDR3 runs 15 residues. In DNA form, the CDR3 reads TGTGCCAGCAGCTTAGTTGTCTCCGAGGCCTATGGCTACACCTTC. Translated, it gives CASSLVVSEAYGYTF.

V usage is TRBV19 and J usage is TRBJ2-7; 7 bases agree with TRBD1. Germline V lookup: CDR1 LNHDA, CDR2 SQIVND (reference sequence). Trimming removed 3 bases from V and 1 base from J; junction bases left unmatched: 3. There are 14 residues in the CDR3. Here the CDR3 DNA reads TGTGCCAGTAGTATCGACAGGGCTTCCTACGAGCAGTACTTC. Translation: CASSIDRASYEQYF.

The chain couples TRBV9 to TRBJ1-1, with 7 bases matching TRBD1. This CDR3 region has 13 residues. From germline, CDR1 is SGDLS and CDR2 YYNGEE. V lost 3 bases to trimming and J lost 7 bases; unmatched junction nucleotides: 6. The CDR3 nucleotides read TGTGCCAGCAGCGAACGGACAGGTGATGAAGCTTTCTTT. This sequence encodes CASSERTGDEAFF.

CDR3 sequence (DNA): TGTGCCAGCAGCTTGTGGGGGGCCAATCAGCCCCAGCATTTT. Translating gives CASSLWGANQPQHF. The rearrangement uses TRBV5-8 and TRBJ1-5, with a tentative D call TRBD1 (6 bases). V lost 1 base and J 3 bases, leaving 8 bases between the germline ends. The germline V gene has CDR1 SGHTS and CDR2 YDEGEE. This CDR3 has 14 amino acids.